Each of the 22 T cell receptor beta chains below was sequenced from the same sample in a study of technical replicates of blood from a few donors. This table comes from immunoSEQ multiplex PCR, and its TCRdb copy is limited to in-frame clones, with some not included. Of roughly 70,000 clones in the sample, 90% are singletons; the top ten hold about 4.5%. Sequenced sample: PBMCs. These receptors were collected from a human donor in good health. Some clones in this sample may be carry-over from other donors' samples.

This clone was detected once. The V gene is TRBV5-4, the J gene TRBJ1-3; 12 nucleotides match TRBD1. Germline lookup yields CDR1 SGHNT and CDR2 YYREEE (reference sequence). The V and J ends lost 0 bases and 2 bases, in that order; junction bases with no gene match: 0. CDR3 size: 16 residues. The CDR3 DNA reads TGTGCCAGCAGCTTGGGGGACAGGGGGCCTGGAAACACCATATATTTT. It is translated as CASSLGDRGPGNTIYF.

The rearrangement links TRBV14 to TRBJ2-2, with D possibly being TRBD2 (5 bases). The CDR3 is 17 residues long. CDR1 and CDR2 (germline): SGHDN, FVKESK. The V gene lost 1 base and the J gene lost 0 bases, with 12 bases spanning the gap. This CDR3 reads CASSQVFGAANTGELFF. Here the CDR3 DNA reads TGTGCCAGCAGCCAAGTGTTCGGAGCGGCGAACACCGGGGAGCTGTTTTTT.

The CDR3 region is CASSKGGSGTEAFF. DNA for the CDR3: TGTGCCAGTAGTAAAGGGGGCTCGGGGACTGAAGCTTTCTTT. V usage is TRBV19 and J usage is TRBJ1-1; 7 nucleotides agree with TRBD1. Germline V CDR1 and CDR2: LNHDA, SQIVND (reference sequence). The CDR3 loop spans 14 amino acids. V was pared by 4 bases and J by 5 bases, with 7 bases of the junction left unmatched.

V usage is TRBV6-1 and J usage is TRBJ2-7; possible D gene TRBD2, 6 bases. The V end was cut by 10 bases, the J end by 4 bases, with 17 bases between. There are 13 residues in the CDR3. Germline CDR1 and CDR2: MNHNS and SASEGT. CDR3 DNA sequence: TGTGCCACGTATCACCGGGAGAGATACGAGCAGTACTTC. Its protein is CATYHRERYEQYF.

The chain recombines TRBV4-3 with TRBJ1-4, with 8 bases identical to TRBD1. The trim removed 0 bases at V and 0 bases at J, leaving 9 bases unmatched. The CDR3 has 19 amino acids. Germline CDR1 and CDR2: LGHNA and YSLEER. CDR3 loop: CASSQDLRTGIATNEKLFF. The DNA of the CDR3 is TGCGCCAGCAGCCAAGATCTCCGGACAGGGATTGCAACTAATGAAAAACTGTTTTTT.

J is TRBJ1-2 and V is TRBV5-6; D uncertain. Looked up from germline, CDR1 is SGHDT and CDR2 is YYEEEE. The V gene lost 5 bases and the J gene lost 2 bases, with 10 bases spanning the gap. The length of the CDR3 is 13 residues. CDR3 sequence (DNA): TGTGCCAGCAGTCGGACGGGGAACTATGGCTACACCTTC. Its protein is CASSRTGNYGYTF. Drawing the rest from reference TRBV5-6 and TRBJ1-2, the complete variable domain is DAGVTQSPTHLIKTRGQQVTLRCSPKSGHDTVSWYQQALGQGPQFIFQYYEEEERQRGNFPDRFSGHQFPNYSSELNVNALLLGDSALYLCASSRTGNYGYTFGSGTRLTVV.

The chain combines TRBV7-9 with TRBJ2-7; 7 nucleotides align to TRBD2. Germline V CDR1 and CDR2: SEHNR, FQNEAQ (reference sequence). The CDR3 has 15 residues. With 6 bases clipped from V and 7 bases from J, the junction kept 15 bases outside the gene matches. Written as DNA, the CDR3 is TGTGCCAGCAGGCCCCAAGGGCAGCCCGGGGGGGAGCAGTACTTC. This gives the protein CASRPQGQPGGEQYF.

V gene TRBV6-6 combines with J gene TRBJ2-5; TRBD1 matches at 9 bases. There are 15 residues in the CDR3. Germline loops: CDR1 MNHNY, CDR2 SVGAGI (reference sequence). Unmatched junction bases numbered 5, after V lost 5 bases and J lost 1 base. The CDR3 is CASSKRTGAQETQYF. The CDR3 DNA is TGTGCCAGCAGTAAACGGACAGGGGCCCAAGAGACCCAGTACTTC.

V gene TRBV5-4 combines with J gene TRBJ2-6; possibly TRBD1 for D (5 bases). Germline V gene lookup returns CDR1 SGHNT and CDR2 YYREEE (reference sequence). The V and J ends lost 6 bases and 4 bases respectively, with 11 bases between them. The CDR3 has 14 amino acids. The CDR3 DNA reads TGTGCCAGCAATCCAGGGTCAGGGGCCAACGTCCTGACTTTC. Its translation is CASNPGSGANVLTF.

The V call is TRBV4-2, the J call TRBJ2-1; no reliable D call. The CDR3 spans 15 residues. Germline loops: CDR1 LGHNA, CDR2 YNFKEQ. The V end lost 0 bases, the J end lost 12 bases, and 18 bases lay between the germline ends. CDR3 region: CASSQESGSALGQFF. The CDR3 DNA reads TGTGCCAGCAGCCAAGAATCAGGCAGTGCCTTGGGGCAGTTCTTC.

V is TRBV7-9 and J is TRBJ1-6; a possible D gene is TRBD1 (6 bases). This CDR3 region has 15 residues. Per the germline V gene, CDR1 is SEHNR and CDR2 is FQNEAQ (reference sequence). Trimming cost V 1 base and J 7 bases, with 11 bases left between them. The CDR3 here is CASSLGGGGNSPLHF. CDR3 coding DNA: TGTGCCAGCAGCTTAGGTGGGGGCGGGAATTCACCCCTCCACTTT.

The chain has TRBV7-3 and TRBJ2-3, with 8 bases identical to TRBD2. CDR1 and CDR2 from the germline V gene are SGHTA and FQGTGA. The V and J ends lost 2 bases and 4 bases, in that order; junction bases with no gene match: 8. The CDR3 is 16 amino acids. Here the CDR3 DNA reads TGTGCCAGCAGCTTATGGGAGGGAGCGGGGGCAGATACGCAGTATTTT. Encoded protein: CASSLWEGAGADTQYF.

The chain carries TRBV2 and TRBJ1-5; TRBD1 aligns across 8 bases. V gave up 6 bases and J gave up 6 bases; unmatched junction bases: 7. This CDR3 spans 14 amino acids. Germline V CDR1 and CDR2: SNHLY, FYNNEI. CDR3 sequence (DNA): TGTGCCAGCAGAGAGGACAGGGAGACTCAGCCCCAGCATTTT. This translates into CASREDRETQPQHF. Full variable domain (outside the CDR3, taken from reference TRBV2 and TRBJ1-5): EPEVTQTPSHQVTQMGQEVILRCVPISNHLYFYWYRQILGQKVEFLVSFYNNEISEKSEIFDDQFSVERPDGSNFTLKIRSTKLEDSAMYFCASREDRETQPQHFGDGTRLSIL.

The chain recombines TRBV6-1 with TRBJ2-1; 7 bases are a match to TRBD2. The junction had 9 bases not matched to a gene; V was cut back by 6 bases and J by 4 bases. The CDR3 contains 15 residues. Germline values: CDR1 MNHNS, CDR2 SASEGT. The CDR3 DNA reads as TGTGCCAGCAGGGTTGCTAGCGGAAGTTACAATGAGCAGTTCTTC. Its protein product is CASRVASGSYNEQFF.

The chain employs TRBV20-1 and TRBJ1-2; D call uncertain. Per germline, CDR1 DFQATT and CDR2 SNEGSKA (reference sequence). This CDR3 comprises 11 residues. Trimming pared 5 bases from V and 0 bases from J, leaving 4 bases between. In DNA, the CDR3 is TGCAGTGCTTTAGCTAACTATGGCTACACCTTC. It codes for CSALANYGYTF.

This clone was seen a few times. This chain connects TRBV4-3 to TRBJ1-4; D may be TRBD1 (5 bases). This CDR3 region has 16 residues. With 0 bases removed from V and 8 bases from J, the gap between germline ends came to 16 bases. Germline CDR1 and CDR2: LGHNA and YSLEER. CDR3 DNA sequence: TGCGCCAGCAGCCAAGACTTAATAGGGGCGTACGAAAAACTGTTTTTT. This encodes CASSQDLIGAYEKLFF.

The chain joins TRBV4-3 to TRBJ1-1; 7 nucleotides match TRBD1. J was trimmed by 5 bases and V by 3 bases; bases with no gene match: 6. Germline V CDR1 and CDR2: LGHNA, YSLEER. This CDR3 region has 14 residues. CDR3 protein: CASSQLQGRTEAFF. Here the CDR3 DNA reads TGCGCCAGCAGCCAGTTACAGGGGCGGACTGAAGCTTTCTTT.

The chain combines TRBV19 with TRBJ1-5, with D tentatively TRBD1 (6 bases). V lost 0 bases and J 6 bases, leaving 12 bases between the germline ends. The CDR3 runs 15 residues. CDR1 and CDR2 (germline): LNHDA, SQIVND (reference sequence). As DNA, the CDR3 is TGTGCCAGTAGTATAGATGGGACATCGACTCAGCCCCAGCATTTT. Amino acids: CASSIDGTSTQPQHF.

This chain joins TRBV4-3 and TRBJ2-7; D is unclear. This CDR3 contains 14 residues. V lost 0 bases to trimming and J lost 5 bases, with 11 bases between them. Germline CDR1 is LGHNA and CDR2 is YSLEER. This chain's CDR3 is CASSQDAETHEQYF. The CDR3, as DNA: TGCGCCAGCAGCCAAGACGCAGAAACCCACGAGCAGTACTTC.

The rearrangement joins TRBV7-9 to TRBJ2-1, with 14 bases fitting TRBD2. The CDR3 spans 17 residues. The J segment lost 8 bases and the V segment lost 0 bases, leaving 6 bases of the junction unmatched. Germline V gene lookup returns CDR1 SEHNR and CDR2 FQNEAQ (reference sequence). The CDR3 DNA follows: TGTGCCAGCAGCTTAGCCGGGACTAGCGGGAGTTGGGATGAGCAGTTCTTC. Encoded protein: CASSLAGTSGSWDEQFF.

The chain couples TRBV7-7 to TRBJ2-1; 7 nucleotides agree with TRBD2. Germline loops: CDR1 SSHAT, CDR2 FNYEAQ (reference sequence). CDR3 length: 14 residues. J was trimmed by 8 bases and V by 5 bases; bases with no gene match: 9. CDR3 nucleotides: TGTGCCAGCAGCCAAAGCGGGACGGGGGATGAGCAGTTCTTC. Residues: CASSQSGTGDEQFF.

The V call is TRBV4-1, the J call TRBJ1-1; no definite D call. Trimming left V 6 bases short and J 1 base short, with 12 bases between. The CDR3 totals 14 residues. CDR1 is MGHRA, CDR2 YSYEKL, per germline. CDR3 nucleotide sequence: TGCGCCAGCAGGGGCACATTAAAGAACACTGAAGCTTTCTTT. It is translated as CASRGTLKNTEAFF.